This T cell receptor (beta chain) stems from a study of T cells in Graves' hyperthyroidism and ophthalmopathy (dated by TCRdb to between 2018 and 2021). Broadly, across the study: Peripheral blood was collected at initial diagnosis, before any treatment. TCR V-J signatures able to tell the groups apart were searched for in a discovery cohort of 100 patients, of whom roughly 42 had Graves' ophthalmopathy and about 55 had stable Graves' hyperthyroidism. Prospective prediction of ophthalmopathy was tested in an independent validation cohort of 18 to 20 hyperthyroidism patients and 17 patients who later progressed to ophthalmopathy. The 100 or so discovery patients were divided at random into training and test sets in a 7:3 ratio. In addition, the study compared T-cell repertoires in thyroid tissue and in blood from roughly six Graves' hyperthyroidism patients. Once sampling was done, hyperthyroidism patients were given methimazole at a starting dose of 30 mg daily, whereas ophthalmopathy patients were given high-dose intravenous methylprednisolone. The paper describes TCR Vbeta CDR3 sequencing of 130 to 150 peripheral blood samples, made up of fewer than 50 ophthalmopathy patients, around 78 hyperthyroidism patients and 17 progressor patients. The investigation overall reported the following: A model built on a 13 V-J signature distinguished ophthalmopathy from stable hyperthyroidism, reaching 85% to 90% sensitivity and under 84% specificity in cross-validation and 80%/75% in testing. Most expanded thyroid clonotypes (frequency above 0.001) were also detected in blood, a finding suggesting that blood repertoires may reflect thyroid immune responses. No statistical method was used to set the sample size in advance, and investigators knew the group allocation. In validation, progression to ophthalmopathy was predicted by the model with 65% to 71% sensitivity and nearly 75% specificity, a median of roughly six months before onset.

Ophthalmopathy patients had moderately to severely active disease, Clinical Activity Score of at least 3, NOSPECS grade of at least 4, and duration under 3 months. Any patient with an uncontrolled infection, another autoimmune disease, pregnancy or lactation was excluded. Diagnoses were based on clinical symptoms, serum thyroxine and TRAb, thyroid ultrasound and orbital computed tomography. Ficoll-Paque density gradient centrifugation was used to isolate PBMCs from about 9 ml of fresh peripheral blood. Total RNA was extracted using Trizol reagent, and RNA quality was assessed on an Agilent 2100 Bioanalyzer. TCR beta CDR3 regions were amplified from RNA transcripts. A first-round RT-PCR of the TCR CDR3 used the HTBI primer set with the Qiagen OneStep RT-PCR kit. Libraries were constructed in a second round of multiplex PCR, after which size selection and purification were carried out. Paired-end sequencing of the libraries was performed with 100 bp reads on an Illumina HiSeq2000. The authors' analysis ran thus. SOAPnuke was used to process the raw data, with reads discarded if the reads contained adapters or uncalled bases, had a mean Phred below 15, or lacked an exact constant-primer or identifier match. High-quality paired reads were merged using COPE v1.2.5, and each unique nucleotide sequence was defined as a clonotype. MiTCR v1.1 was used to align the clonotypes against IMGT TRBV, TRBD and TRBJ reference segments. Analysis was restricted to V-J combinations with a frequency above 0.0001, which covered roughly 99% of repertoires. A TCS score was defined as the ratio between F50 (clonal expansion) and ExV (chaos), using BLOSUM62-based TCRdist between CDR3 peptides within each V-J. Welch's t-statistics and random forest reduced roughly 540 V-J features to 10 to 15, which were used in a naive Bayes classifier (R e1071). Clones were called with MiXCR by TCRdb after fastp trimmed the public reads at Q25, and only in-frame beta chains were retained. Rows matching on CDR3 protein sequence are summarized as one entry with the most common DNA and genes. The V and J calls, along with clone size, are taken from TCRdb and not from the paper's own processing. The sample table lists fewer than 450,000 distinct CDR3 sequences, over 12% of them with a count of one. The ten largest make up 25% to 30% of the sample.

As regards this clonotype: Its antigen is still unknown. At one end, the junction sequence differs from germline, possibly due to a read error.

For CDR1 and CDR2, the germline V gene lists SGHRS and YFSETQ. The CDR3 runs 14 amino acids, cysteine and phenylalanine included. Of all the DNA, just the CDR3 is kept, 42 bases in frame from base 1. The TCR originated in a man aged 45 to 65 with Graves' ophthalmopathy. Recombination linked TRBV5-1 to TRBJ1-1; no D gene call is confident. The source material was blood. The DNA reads TGCGCCAGCAGCTCCGGGAACCTGAACACTAAAGCTTTCTTT. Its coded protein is CASSSGNLNTKAFF. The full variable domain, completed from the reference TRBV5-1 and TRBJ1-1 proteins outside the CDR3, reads KAGVTQTPRYLIKTRGQQVTLSCSPISGHRSVSWYQQTPGQGLQFLFEYFSETQRNKGNFPGRFSGRQFSNSRSEMNVSTLELGDSALYLCASSSGNLNTKAFFGQGTRLTVV.